This T cell receptor beta chain was documented in a study of T cell responses to AZD1222 COVID-19 vaccine. General study results and limits: At 160-218 and 743-854, vaccine-associated CD4 TCRs were dominant, and they spanned spike.

Using immunoSEQ multiplex PCR, the repertoire was profiled, and TCRdb retains in-frame clones only, with some absent. Of around 80,000 clones in the sample, roughly 82% were seen once. About this clone itself: Its antigen is unidentified.

Trimming left V 3 bases short and J 2 bases short, with 14 bases between. This CDR3 contains 16 residues. Germline V gene data show CDR1 as MGHDK and CDR2 as SYGVNS. This sequence was found in an adult in good health. V and J are TRBV25-1 and TRBJ1-5; D is unresolved. The sample was peripheral blood, taken on day 0 of AZD1222 vaccination. CDR3 amino acids: CASSDSLGVGNQPQHF. As DNA, the CDR3 is TGTGCCAGCAGTGATTCCCTGGGCGTAGGCAATCAGCCCCAGCATTTT. Filled out from reference TRBV25-1 and TRBJ1-5, the complete variable domain reads EADIYQTPRYLVIGTGKKITLECSQTMGHDKMYWYQQDPGMELHLIHYSYGVNSTEKGDLSSESTVSRIRTEHFPLTLESARPSHTSQYLCASSDSLGVGNQPQHFGDGTRLSIL.